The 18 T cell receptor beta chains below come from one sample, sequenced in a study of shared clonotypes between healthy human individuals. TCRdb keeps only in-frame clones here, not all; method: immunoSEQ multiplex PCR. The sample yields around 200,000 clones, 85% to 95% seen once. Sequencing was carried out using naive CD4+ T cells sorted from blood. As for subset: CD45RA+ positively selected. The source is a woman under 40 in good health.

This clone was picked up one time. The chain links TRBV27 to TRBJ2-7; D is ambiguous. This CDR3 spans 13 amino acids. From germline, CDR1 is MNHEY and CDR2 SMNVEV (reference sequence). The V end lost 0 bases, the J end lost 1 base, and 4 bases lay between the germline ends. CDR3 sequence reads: CASSLSLSYEQYF. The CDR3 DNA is TGTGCCAGCAGTTTATCACTATCCTACGAGCAGTACTTC.

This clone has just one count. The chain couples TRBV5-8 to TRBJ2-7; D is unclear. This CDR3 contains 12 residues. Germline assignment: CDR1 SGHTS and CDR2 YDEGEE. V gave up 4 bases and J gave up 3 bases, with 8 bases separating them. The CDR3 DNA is TGTGCCAGCAGCCCCCGTCTCTACGAGCAGTACTTC. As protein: CASSPRLYEQYF.

The CDR3, as DNA: TGTGCCAGCAGTTTATTGGGTACGGGCAATCAGCCCCAGCATTTT. Protein sequence: CASSLLGTGNQPQHF. V gene TRBV27 combines with J gene TRBJ1-5; D remains ambiguous. Germline V lookup: CDR1 MNHEY, CDR2 SMNVEV (reference sequence). V lost 1 base, J lost 2 bases, and 9 bases lay in between. The CDR3 loop spans 15 amino acids.

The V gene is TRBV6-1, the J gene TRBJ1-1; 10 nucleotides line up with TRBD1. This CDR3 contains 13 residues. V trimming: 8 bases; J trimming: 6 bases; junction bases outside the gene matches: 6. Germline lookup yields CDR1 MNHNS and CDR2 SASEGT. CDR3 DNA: TGTGCCAGCGGGACAGGGGTGTTCTCTGAAGCTTTCTTT. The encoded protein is CASGTGVFSEAFF.

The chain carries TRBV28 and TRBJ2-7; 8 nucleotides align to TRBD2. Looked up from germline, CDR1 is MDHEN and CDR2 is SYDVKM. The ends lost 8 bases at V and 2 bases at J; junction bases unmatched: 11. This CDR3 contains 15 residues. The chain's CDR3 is CASGGAREGAYEQYF. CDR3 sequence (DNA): TGTGCCAGCGGGGGGGCCCGGGAGGGCGCCTACGAGCAGTACTTC.

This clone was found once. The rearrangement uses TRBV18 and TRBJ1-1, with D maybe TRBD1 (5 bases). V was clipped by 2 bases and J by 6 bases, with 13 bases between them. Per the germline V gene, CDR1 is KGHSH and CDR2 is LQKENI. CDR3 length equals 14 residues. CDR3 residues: CASSPVQGGPEAFF. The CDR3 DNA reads TGTGCCAGCTCACCAGTCCAGGGAGGCCCTGAAGCTTTCTTT.

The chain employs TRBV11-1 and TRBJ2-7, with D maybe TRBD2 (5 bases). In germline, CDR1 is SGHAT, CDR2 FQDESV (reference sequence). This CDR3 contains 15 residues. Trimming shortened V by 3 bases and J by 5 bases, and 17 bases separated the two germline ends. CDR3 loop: CASSFSRVGYDEQYF. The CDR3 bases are TGTGCCAGCAGCTTTTCGCGGGTCGGTTATGACGAGCAGTACTTC. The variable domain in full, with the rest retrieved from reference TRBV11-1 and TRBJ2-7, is EAEVAQSPRYKITEKSQAVAFWCDPISGHATLYWYRQILGQGPELLVQFQDESVVDDSQLPKDRFSAERLKGVDSTLKIQPAELGDSAMYLCASSFSRVGYDEQYFGPGTRLTVT.

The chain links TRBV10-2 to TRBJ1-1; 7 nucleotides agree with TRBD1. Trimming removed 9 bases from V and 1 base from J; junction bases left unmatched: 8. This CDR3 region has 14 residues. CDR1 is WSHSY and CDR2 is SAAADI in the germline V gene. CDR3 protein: CASGPTGPNTEAFF. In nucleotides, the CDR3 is TGCGCCAGTGGGCCGACAGGGCCGAACACTGAAGCTTTCTTT.

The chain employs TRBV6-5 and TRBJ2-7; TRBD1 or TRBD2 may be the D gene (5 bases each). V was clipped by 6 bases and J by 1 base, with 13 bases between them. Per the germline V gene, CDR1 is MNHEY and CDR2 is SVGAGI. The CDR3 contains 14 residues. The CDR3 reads CASRKGTGSYEQYF. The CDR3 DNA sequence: TGTGCCAGCAGGAAAGGGACGGGGTCCTACGAGCAGTACTTC.

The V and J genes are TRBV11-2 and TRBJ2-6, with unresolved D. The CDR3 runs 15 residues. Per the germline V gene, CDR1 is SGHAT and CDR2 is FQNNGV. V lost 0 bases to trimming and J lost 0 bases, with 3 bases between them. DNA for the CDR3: TGTGCCAGCAGCTTAGACAGCTCTGGGGCCAACGTCCTGACTTTC. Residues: CASSLDSSGANVLTF.

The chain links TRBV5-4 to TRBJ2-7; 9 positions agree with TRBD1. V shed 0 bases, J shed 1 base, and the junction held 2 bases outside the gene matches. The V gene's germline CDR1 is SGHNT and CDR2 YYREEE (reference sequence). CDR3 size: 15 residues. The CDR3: CASSLGQGDSYEQYF. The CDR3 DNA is TGTGCCAGCAGCTTGGGACAGGGGGATTCCTACGAGCAGTACTTC.

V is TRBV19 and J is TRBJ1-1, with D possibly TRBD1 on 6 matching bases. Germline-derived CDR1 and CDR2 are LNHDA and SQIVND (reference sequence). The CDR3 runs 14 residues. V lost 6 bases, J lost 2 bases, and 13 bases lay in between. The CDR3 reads CASRDRSLNTEAFF. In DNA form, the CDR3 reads TGTGCCAGTAGGGACAGATCCTTAAACACTGAAGCTTTCTTT.

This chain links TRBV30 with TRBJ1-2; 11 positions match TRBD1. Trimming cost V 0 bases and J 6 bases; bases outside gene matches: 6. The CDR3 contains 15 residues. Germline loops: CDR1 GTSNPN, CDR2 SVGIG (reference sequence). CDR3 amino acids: CAWSVTGTGGNGYTF. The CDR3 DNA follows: TGTGCCTGGAGTGTGACCGGGACAGGGGGAAATGGCTACACCTTC.

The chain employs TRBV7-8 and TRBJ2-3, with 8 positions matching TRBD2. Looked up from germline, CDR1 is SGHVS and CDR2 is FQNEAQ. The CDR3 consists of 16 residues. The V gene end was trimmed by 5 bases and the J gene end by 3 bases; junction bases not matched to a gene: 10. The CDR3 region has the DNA TGTGCCAGCAGCCTGGGGCGGGGGGCCACAACAGATACGCAGTATTTT. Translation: CASSLGRGATTDTQYF.

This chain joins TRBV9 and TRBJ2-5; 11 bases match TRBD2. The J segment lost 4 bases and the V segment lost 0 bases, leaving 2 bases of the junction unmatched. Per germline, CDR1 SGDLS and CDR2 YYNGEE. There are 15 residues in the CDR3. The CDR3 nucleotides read TGTGCCAGCAGCGTAGGGCTAGCGGGAGGAGAGACCCAGTACTTC. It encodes CASSVGLAGGETQYF. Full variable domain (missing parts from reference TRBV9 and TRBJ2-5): DSGVTQTPKHLITATGQRVTLRCSPRSGDLSVYWYQQSLDQGLQFLIQYYNGEERAKGNILERFSAQQFPDLHSELNLSSLELGDSALYFCASSVGLAGGETQYFGPGTRLLVL.

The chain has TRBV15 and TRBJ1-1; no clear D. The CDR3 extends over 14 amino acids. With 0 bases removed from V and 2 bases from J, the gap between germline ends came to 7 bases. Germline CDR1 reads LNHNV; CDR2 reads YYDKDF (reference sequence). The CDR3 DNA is TGTGCCACCAGCAGAGAACCTCTCAACACTGAAGCTTTCTTT. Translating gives CATSREPLNTEAFF.

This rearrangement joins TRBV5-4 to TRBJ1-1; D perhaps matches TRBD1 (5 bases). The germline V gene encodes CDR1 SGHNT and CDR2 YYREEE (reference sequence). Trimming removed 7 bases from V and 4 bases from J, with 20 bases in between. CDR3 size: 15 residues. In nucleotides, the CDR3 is TGTGCCAGCTCCTCTCTCGGCAGGGTGGTCACTGAAGCTTTCTTT. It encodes CASSSLGRVVTEAFF. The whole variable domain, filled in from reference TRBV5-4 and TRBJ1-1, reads ETGVTQSPTHLIKTRGQQVTLRCSSQSGHNTVSWYQQALGQGPQFIFQYYREEENGRGNFPPRFSGLQFPNYSSELNVNALELDDSALYLCASSSLGRVVTEAFFGQGTRLTVV.

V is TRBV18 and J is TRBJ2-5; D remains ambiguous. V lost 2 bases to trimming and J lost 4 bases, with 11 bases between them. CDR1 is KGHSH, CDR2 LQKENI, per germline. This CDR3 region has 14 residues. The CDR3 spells CASSPTIIGETQYF. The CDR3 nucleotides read TGTGCCAGCTCACCAACAATCATAGGAGAGACCCAGTACTTC.